The next 18 T cell receptor beta chains were all read from a single sample in a study of T cells in Graves' hyperthyroidism and ophthalmopathy. Researchers took RNA transcripts and amplified the TCR beta CDR3 regions from them. Using the HTBI primer set, a first-round RT-PCR was run on the TCR CDR3. TCRdb processed the multiplex PCR reads anew with MiXCR; each CDR3 protein has one entry. This sample has 500,000 to 600,000 distinct CDR3 sequences, with roughly 50% found just once. The sequencing sample was made of peripheral blood or thyroid tissue (not recorded which). The source of these receptors is an adult woman with Graves' disease, either hyperthyroidism or ophthalmopathy (not recorded which).

This clonotype was seen ten or more times. The rearrangement links TRBV14 to TRBJ2-7, with D perhaps matching TRBD1 (6 bases). V was shortened by 4 bases and J by 2 bases, with 15 bases between the two germline ends. CDR3 length: 15 residues. CDR1 is SGHDN, CDR2 FVKESK, per germline. The chain's CDR3 is CASSPRWGLTYEQYF. CDR3 in DNA: TGTGCCAGCAGCCCACGTTGGGGGCTGACCTACGAGCAGTACTTC.

This clonotype was recorded many times. The rearrangement joins TRBV7-2 to TRBJ1-4; no clear D gene. Per the germline V gene, CDR1 is SGHTA and CDR2 is FQGNSA. Trimming pared 5 bases from V and 8 bases from J, leaving 12 bases between. This CDR3 contains 13 residues. The CDR3 DNA sequence: TGTGCCAGCAGCCTTCAAGATCGGGAAAAACTGTTTTTT. Its translation: CASSLQDREKLFF.

This clonotype has only one observation. The V call is TRBV7-9, the J call TRBJ2-7, with TRBD1 matching over 7 bases. The germline V gene has CDR1 SEHNR and CDR2 FQNEAQ (reference sequence). The CDR3 runs to 14 residues. V lost 5 bases and J lost 3; bases outside the gene matches: 7. The DNA of the CDR3 is TGTGCCAGCAGCGTCCGCGACAGGGACTACGAGCAGTACTTC. Its protein product is CASSVRDRDYEQYF.

Ten or more counts support this clonotype. V and J are TRBV14 and TRBJ1-1, with 7 bases lining up with TRBD1. Germline V lookup: CDR1 SGHDN, CDR2 FVKESK. The CDR3 runs to 15 residues. The J segment lost 0 bases and the V segment lost 1 base, leaving 2 bases of the junction unmatched. The CDR3 sequence is CASSQGGTVNTEAFF. CDR3 nucleotides: TGTGCCAGCAGCCAAGGGGGGACAGTGAACACTGAAGCTTTCTTT.

The V call is TRBV7-9, the J call TRBJ1-6, with D uncertain. Germline V lookup: CDR1 SEHNR, CDR2 FQNEAQ (reference sequence). CDR3 length: 15 residues. Deletions cut 5 bases from V and 9 bases from J, with 17 bases between. In DNA form, the CDR3 reads TGTGCCAGCAGCCGGCGCGGGGATCTGGGTTCACCCCTCCACTTT. It specifies CASSRRGDLGSPLHF. The variable domain in full, with the rest retrieved from reference TRBV7-9 and TRBJ1-6, is DTGVSQNPRHKITKRGQNVTFRCDPISEHNRLYWYRQTLGQGPEFLTYFQNEAQLEKSRLLSDRFSAERPKGSFSTLEIQRTEQGDSAMYLCASSRRGDLGSPLHFGNGTRLTVT.

In this sample, this clonotype turned up many times. The chain has TRBV7-9 and TRBJ2-7, with 8 bases aligning to TRBD2. The CDR3 consists of 15 residues. The V gene end was trimmed by 1 base and the J gene end by 6 bases; junction bases not matched to a gene: 8. The germline gives CDR1 SEHNR, CDR2 FQNEAQ (reference sequence). DNA for the CDR3: TGTGCCAGCAGCTTAGTGGGGACTAGTGATTTCGAGCAGTACTTC. Translation gives CASSLVGTSDFEQYF.

V gene TRBV19 combines with J gene TRBJ2-5; perhaps TRBD1 as D (6 bases). CDR1 is LNHDA, CDR2 SQIVND, per germline (reference sequence). V dropped 7 bases and J dropped 3 bases, with 15 bases sitting between them. This CDR3 region has 14 residues. The CDR3 nucleotides are TGTGCCAGTACTGCCCAGGGGATGGAAGAGACCCAGTACTTC. Its protein is CASTAQGMEETQYF.

In its sample, this clonotype was seen a few times. The rearrangement joins TRBV25-1 to TRBJ2-5; 9 positions agree with TRBD2. Germline CDR1 reads MGHDK; CDR2 reads SYGVNS. This CDR3 contains 14 residues. The V and J ends lost 4 bases and 2 bases, in that order; junction bases with no gene match: 2. The CDR3 loop is CASSALAGQETQYF. In DNA, the CDR3 is TGTGCCAGCAGTGCTCTAGCGGGACAAGAGACCCAGTACTTC. The full variable domain, with the rest looked up from reference TRBV25-1 and TRBJ2-5, is EADIYQTPRYLVIGTGKKITLECSQTMGHDKMYWYQQDPGMELHLIHYSYGVNSTEKGDLSSESTVSRIRTEHFPLTLESARPSHTSQYLCASSALAGQETQYFGPGTRLLVL.

This clonotype has at least ten counts. The chain couples TRBV14 to TRBJ1-5; D unresolved. V dropped 1 base and J dropped 5 bases, with 12 bases sitting between them. Germline-derived CDR1 and CDR2 are SGHDN and FVKESK. The CDR3 length is 15 residues. CDR3 DNA sequence: TGTGCCAGCAGCCAAGGGTACTACCTATATCAGCCCCAGCATTTT. The encoded protein is CASSQGYYLYQPQHF.

The chain couples TRBV12-3 or TRBV12-4 to TRBJ1-2; D is unresolved. The CDR3 contains 14 residues. V dropped 1 base and J dropped 6 bases, with 12 bases sitting between them. CDR3 nucleotides: TGTGCCAGCAGTTTAGTTGGGTCTGGGGATGGCTACACCTTC. Its translation is CASSLVGSGDGYTF.

J is TRBJ2-7 and V is TRBV28; 8 bases are a match to TRBD2. Germline V gives CDR1 MDHEN, CDR2 SYDVKM. V lost 3 bases and J lost 2; bases outside the gene matches: 12. The CDR3 is 17 residues long. CDR3 sequence: CASSLSAGAGAAYEQYF. The CDR3 nucleotides read TGTGCCAGCAGTTTGAGTGCGGGAGCGGGGGCAGCCTACGAGCAGTACTTC. Variable domain in full (rest from reference TRBV28 and TRBJ2-7): DVKVTQSSRYLVKRTGEKVFLECVQDMDHENMFWYRQDPGLGLRLIYFSYDVKMKEKGDIPEGYSVSREKKERFSLILESASTNQTSMYLCASSLSAGAGAAYEQYFGPGTRLTVT.

The V and J genes are TRBV4-1 and TRBJ2-5; the D is unclear. From germline, CDR1 is MGHRA and CDR2 YSYEKL. V lost 2 bases and J lost 4, with 8 bases in between. The CDR3 totals 13 residues. The CDR3 loop reads CASSQPRTETQYF. The CDR3 region has the DNA TGCGCCAGCAGCCAACCAAGGACAGAGACCCAGTACTTC.

This clonotype was seen ten or more times. The chain uses TRBV20-1 and TRBJ1-2; the match to TRBD1 covers 9 bases. V shed 6 bases and J 2 bases; nucleotides not matched to a gene: 7. The CDR3 contains 14 residues. Germline lookup yields CDR1 DFQATT and CDR2 SNEGSKA (reference sequence). The CDR3: CSAAQGALNYGYTF. The DNA of the CDR3 is TGCAGTGCCGCACAGGGGGCCTTAAACTATGGCTACACCTTC.

This clonotype was found a few times. This rearrangement joins TRBV7-8 to TRBJ2-3; D possibly corresponds to TRBD2 (7 bases). The germline V gene has CDR1 SGHVS and CDR2 FQNEAQ. The CDR3 totals 15 residues. Trimming took 1 base from V and 6 from J, leaving 14 bases between them. CDR3 nucleotide sequence: TGTGCCAGCAGCTTAGGAGGGGGGGCTGTTGATACGCAGTATTTT. It codes for CASSLGGGAVDTQYF.

Many counts were recorded for this clonotype. The chain couples TRBV7-9 to TRBJ2-2, with D possibly being TRBD1 or TRBD2 (5 bases each). V shed 1 base and J shed 0 bases, with 9 bases lying between them. The CDR3 is 16 amino acids. Germline V gene data show CDR1 as SEHNR and CDR2 as FQNEAQ (reference sequence). The CDR3: CASSLGDAANTGELFF. CDR3 nucleotides: TGTGCCAGCAGCTTAGGGGACGCAGCGAACACCGGGGAGCTGTTTTTT.

With respect to this clonotype: The conserved closing phenylalanine or tryptophan is absent in this CDR3, likely reflecting a read error. The J gene is TRBJ2-5, the V gene TRBV2; 7 positions match TRBD2. The CDR3 sequence is 17 residues long. The germline CDR1 and CDR2 sequences are SNHLY and FYNNEI. Losses at the gene ends were 5 bases for V and 2 bases for J; bases not matched to a gene: 14. The CDR3 DNA follows: TGTGCCAGCAGTCCCTCCTTACGCGGGAGAATACAAGAGACCCAGTACCTC. It specifies CASSPSLRGRIQETQYL.

V and J are TRBV9 and TRBJ2-7; D assignment may be TRBD1 or TRBD2 (6 bases each). The germline gives CDR1 SGDLS, CDR2 YYNGEE. V was cut by 5 bases and J by 4 bases, with 16 bases left in between. This CDR3 has 14 residues. The CDR3 reads CASSCGTRGYEQYF. CDR3 DNA: TGTGCCAGCAGTTGCGGGACAAGGGGGTACGAGCAGTACTTC.

This sequence joins TRBV29-1 and TRBJ2-1, with 7 bases that match TRBD2. Germline CDR1 is SQVTM and CDR2 is ANQGSEA. V was clipped by 3 bases and J by 5 bases; unmatched bases: 4. There are 13 residues in the CDR3. CDR3 amino acids: CSVDLAVNNEQFF. The CDR3 DNA sequence: TGCAGCGTTGACCTAGCGGTGAACAATGAGCAGTTCTTC.